The 16 T cell receptor beta chains presented below share a single source sample, sequenced in a study of T cell repertoires in cytomegalovirus infection. TCRdb reanalysed the reads using MiXCR and keeps one entry per CDR3 protein. Here the sample spans 500,000 to 600,000 distinct CDR3 sequences, 15% to 20% being singletons. Sequenced sample: CD8+ T cells from PBMCs. Source of these receptors: a human donor in good health (CMV status not recorded). Some clones in this sample may be carry-over from other donors' samples.

V and J are TRBV4-2 and TRBJ2-7, with 10 bases aligning to TRBD1. In germline, CDR1 is LGHNA, CDR2 YNFKEQ. The CDR3 is 16 residues long. Trimming at V came to 3 bases and at J to 5 bases, leaving 10 bases not matched to a gene. As DNA, the CDR3 is TGTGCCAGCAGCCAGGCTACCGGGACAGGGGTGCACGAGCAGTACTTC. Its translation: CASSQATGTGVHEQYF.

The chain recombines TRBV13 with TRBJ1-1; D is ambiguous. Looked up from germline, CDR1 is PRHDT and CDR2 is FYEKMQ (reference sequence). Trimming removed 0 bases from V and 7 bases from J, with 15 bases in between. CDR3 length: 15 residues. The CDR3 loop reads CASSLGGERFDEAFF. The CDR3 DNA follows: TGTGCCAGCAGCTTAGGGGGCGAGCGTTTTGATGAAGCTTTCTTT.

The chain is built from TRBV20-1 and TRBJ1-1; D gene ambiguous. CDR3 length equals 14 residues. CDR1 DFQATT and CDR2 SNEGSKA come from the germline V gene (reference sequence). V lost 6 bases to trimming and J lost 0 bases, with 14 bases between them. CDR3 coding DNA: TGCAGTGCAGCGGGAGGGCCCATGAACACTGAAGCTTTCTTT. Its translation: CSAAGGPMNTEAFF.

The V call is TRBV27, the J call TRBJ2-7; D possibly corresponds to TRBD1 (6 bases). V gave up 5 bases and J gave up 6 bases, with 14 bases separating them. The germline V gene encodes CDR1 MNHEY and CDR2 SMNVEV (reference sequence). CDR3 size: 13 residues. The CDR3 protein is CASSGDGRGEQYF. In DNA form, the CDR3 reads TGTGCCAGCAGTGGGGACGGCAGGGGCGAGCAGTACTTC.

V usage is TRBV7-9 and J usage is TRBJ1-4; unclear D gene. V lost 5 bases, J lost 8 bases, and 15 bases lay in between. CDR1 SEHNR and CDR2 FQNEAQ come from the germline V gene (reference sequence). The CDR3 length is 14 residues. For the CDR3, the DNA is TGTGCCAGCAGCCCCGGTTGGGTTGGGGAAAAACTGTTTTTT. Translated: CASSPGWVGEKLFF.

The gene calls are TRBV9 and TRBJ1-3; tentatively, D is TRBD1 (6 bases). The CDR3 loop spans 15 amino acids. The V and J ends lost 4 bases and 0 bases respectively, with 11 bases between them. The germline V gene has CDR1 SGDLS and CDR2 YYNGEE. The CDR3 spells CASSRTGNSGNTIYF. The CDR3 region has the DNA TGTGCCAGCAGCCGCACAGGGAACTCTGGAAACACCATATATTTT.

This chain joins TRBV5-8 and TRBJ2-3, with D perhaps TRBD2 (6 bases). This CDR3 contains 15 residues. Trimming pared 3 bases from V and 5 bases from J, leaving 16 bases between. Germline V gene data show CDR1 as SGHTS and CDR2 as YDEGEE. CDR3 in amino acids: CASSSGGPLGDTQYF. The CDR3 DNA reads TGTGCCAGCAGCTCCGGGGGACCCTTGGGAGATACGCAGTATTTT.

This rearrangement joins TRBV15 to TRBJ1-5; D remains ambiguous. V was pared by 0 bases and J by 1 base, with 7 bases between. The CDR3 consists of 15 residues. The germline V gene has CDR1 LNHNV and CDR2 YYDKDF (reference sequence). The CDR3 DNA follows: TGTGCCACCAGCAGAGATTCGGGGAGCAATCAGCCCCAGCATTTT. This sequence encodes CATSRDSGSNQPQHF.

This clonotype was observed many times. The chain employs TRBV28 and TRBJ2-1; TRBD2 matches 9 bases. Trimming removed 0 bases from V and 5 bases from J; junction bases left unmatched: 17. The CDR3 contains 20 residues. Per the germline V gene, CDR1 is MDHEN and CDR2 is SYDVKM. CDR3 amino acids: CASSLCCHRDRLAGDNEQFF. The CDR3 bases are TGTGCCAGCAGTTTATGCTGCCATCGGGACAGATTAGCGGGAGACAATGAGCAGTTCTTC.

The rearrangement joins TRBV11-2 to TRBJ2-4; D is possibly TRBD1 or TRBD2 (5 bases each). The germline V gene has CDR1 SGHAT and CDR2 FQNNGV. The length of the CDR3 is 15 residues. The V end was cut by 3 bases, the J end by 2 bases, with 11 bases between. The CDR3 DNA sequence: TGTGCCAGCAGCTTGGGGGAAGGCTCCAAAAACATTCAGTACTTC. Protein product: CASSLGEGSKNIQYF.

In its sample, this clonotype was seen a few times. The chain couples TRBV20-1 to TRBJ2-7; tentative D call: TRBD2 (5 bases). The CDR3 length is 14 residues. V was pared by 3 bases and J by 5 bases, with 17 bases between. Germline CDR1 reads DFQATT; CDR2 reads SNEGSKA (reference sequence). The CDR3 DNA follows: TGCAGTGCTAGTGCTTTTCCGGGAATCGACGAGCAGTACTTC. This codes for CSASAFPGIDEQYF.

In its sample, this clonotype was seen many times. The CDR3 protein is CASRTGTGGAWHEQYF. The DNA of the CDR3 is TGTGCCAGCAGAACCGGGACAGGGGGCGCATGGCACGAGCAGTACTTC. The chain is built from TRBV19 and TRBJ2-7; 12 bases are a match to TRBD1. The length of the CDR3 is 16 residues. Germline CDR1 and CDR2: LNHDA and SQIVND (reference sequence). V lost 9 bases to trimming and J lost 5 bases; unmatched junction nucleotides: 14.

The chain combines TRBV29-1 with TRBJ2-1; D is unclear. The germline V gene encodes CDR1 SQVTM and CDR2 ANQGSEA. The CDR3 has 13 residues. Trimming stripped 1 base from V and 9 bases from J, with 13 bases between. The CDR3 nucleotides read TGCAGCGTTGAAGGAAACAGTTTGGCTGAGCAGTTCTTC. Amino acids: CSVEGNSLAEQFF.

This clonotype was observed a handful of times. This chain uses TRBV5-4 with TRBJ1-3; no reliable D call. The CDR3 is made up of 16 amino acids. V lost 1 base and J lost 0, with 11 bases in between. Germline V CDR1 and CDR2: SGHNT, YYREEE (reference sequence). The CDR3 nucleotides read TGTGCCAGCAGCTTGCGGTCCGGGAGCTCTGGAAACACCATATATTTT. It encodes CASSLRSGSSGNTIYF.

The table lists this clonotype with many counts. This chain uses TRBV7-9 with TRBJ2-7, with D uncertain. The CDR3 has 13 residues. Germline V CDR1 and CDR2: SEHNR, FQNEAQ (reference sequence). The V gene lost 2 bases and the J gene lost 1 base, with 6 bases spanning the gap. CDR3 amino acids: CASSLPVSYEQYF. Here the CDR3 DNA reads TGTGCCAGCAGCTTACCGGTTTCCTACGAGCAGTACTTC.

This clonotype was detected only a few times. The chain recombines TRBV12-3 or TRBV12-4 with TRBJ1-4; tentative D call: TRBD1 (5 bases). This CDR3 is built from 15 residues. V shed 6 bases and J shed 8 bases, with 19 bases lying between them. As DNA, the CDR3 is TGTGCCAGCAGGCGGGGACGCGGAGGAGGGGAAAAACTGTTTTTT. This codes for CASRRGRGGGEKLFF.